Here is one TCR beta chain with its context. Its antigen is not known. From germline, CDR1 is SQVTM and CDR2 ANQGSEA. This CDR3 contains 15 residues. Losses at the gene ends were 0 bases for V and 7 bases for J; bases not matched to a gene: 12. The PCR contained 60 Vbeta and 13 Jbeta primers. In the authors' workflow: Roughly 81 million unique TCR beta chains, some 9.9 million shared, were counted in a later analysis. Only in-frame clones appear in the TCRdb table, and some are missing; sequencing was by immunoSEQ multiplex PCR. The V and J calls and clone size were taken over from that table, and D and trimming were inferred from the DNA. Of some 170,000 clones listed, 82% are singletons. The sample comes from a study of cytomegalovirus exposure and HLA in healthy donors. Study-level findings and limits: Confirmation was obtained in vitro that a few CMV-associated chains are specific for CMV antigens.

The sample comprised PBMCs. This rearrangement joins TRBV29-1 to TRBJ2-7, with 7 bases that match TRBD1. The receptor comes from a girl between 5 and 17 years old in good health and CMV-seropositive. The CDR3 nucleotides read TGCAGCGTTGAAGATTGGGGACAGACTACTACGGAGCAGTACTTC. It yields the protein CSVEDWGQTTTEQYF.